These 10 T cell receptor beta chains came from one sample sequenced in a study of T cell changes during pregnancy in multiple sclerosis (dated 2019 in TCRdb). The library was built by means of the immunoSEQ multiplex PCR assay. TCRdb re-hosts the immuneACCESS table, in-frame sequences only. Its copies lack some clones; in the studies checked, an unresolved V gene accounts for under half of them, and the cause for the rest is not known. The sample contains fewer than 35,000 clones, 75% to 95% of them found a single time. The ten largest make up 3.5% to 4.5% of the sample. This material consisted of CD8+ T cells from peripheral blood mononuclear cells, taken in the second trimester of pregnancy. The receptors stem from a female donor with multiple sclerosis, enrolled in a pregnancy study.

This chain uses TRBV2 with TRBJ1-2, with 7 bases fitting TRBD1. The germline V gene encodes CDR1 SNHLY and CDR2 FYNNEI. The V and J ends lost 1 base and 5 bases, in that order; junction bases with no gene match: 4. The length of the CDR3 is 14 residues. CDR3 in DNA: TGTGCCAGCAGTGAAGGGTCAGGGGGATATGGCTACACCTTC. Translation: CASSEGSGGYGYTF.

CDR3 sequence reads: CASSFLSSYNEQFF. Written as DNA, the CDR3 is TGTGCCAGCAGCTTCCTAAGCTCCTACAATGAGCAGTTCTTC. This rearrangement joins TRBV7-2 to TRBJ2-1; D is undetermined. Trimming took off 3 bases at V and 0 bases at J, with 6 bases between the two ends. The CDR3 covers 14 residues. Germline V gives CDR1 SGHTA, CDR2 FQGNSA.

The chain uses TRBV30 and TRBJ2-1; 8 nucleotides match TRBD1. Germline V gene data show CDR1 as GTSNPN and CDR2 as SVGIG (reference sequence). This CDR3 comprises 14 residues. The ends lost 5 bases at V and 1 base at J; junction bases unmatched: 4. CDR3 in DNA: TGTGCCTGGGGCACAGGGGGATCCTACAATGAGCAGTTCTTC. It encodes CAWGTGGSYNEQFF.

V gene TRBV5-1 combines with J gene TRBJ2-7; 7 positions agree with TRBD2. Looked up from germline, CDR1 is SGHRS and CDR2 is YFSETQ. V was pared by 4 bases and J by 2 bases, with 9 bases of the junction left unmatched. This CDR3 spans 15 amino acids. The CDR3 DNA is TGCGCCAGCAGCGGATCAACTAGCGCCCCCTACGAGCAGTACTTC. Its protein is CASSGSTSAPYEQYF.

The V and J genes are TRBV2 and TRBJ2-1; 7 bases line up with TRBD2. Germline assignment: CDR1 SNHLY and CDR2 FYNNEI. There are 15 residues in the CDR3. Losses at the gene ends were 5 bases for V and 4 bases for J; bases not matched to a gene: 8. DNA for the CDR3: TGTGCCAGCAGTCAAAGGTGGGAGGGTTACAATGAGCAGTTCTTC. It is translated as CASSQRWEGYNEQFF.

This chain links TRBV15 with TRBJ2-1; perhaps TRBD2 as D (6 bases). V lost 3 bases to trimming and J lost 15 bases, with 15 bases between them. This CDR3 spans 12 amino acids. From germline, CDR1 is LNHNV and CDR2 YYDKDF (reference sequence). The chain's CDR3 is CATSRSGTPLFF. DNA of the CDR3: TGTGCCACCAGCAGGAGTGGGACTCCCCTGTTCTTC.

The V call is TRBV4-2, the J call TRBJ1-1; 8 bases agree with TRBD1. This CDR3 has 20 amino acids. Germline values: CDR1 LGHNA, CDR2 YNFKEQ. After removal of 0 bases from V and 6 bases from J, the junction contained 21 bases not matched to a gene. The CDR3 nucleotides are TGTGCCAGCAGCCAAGATCTAGTGCACGGGACAGGTCTAGGTGGGTCTGAAGCTTTCTTT. The encoded protein is CASSQDLVHGTGLGGSEAFF.

The chain is built from TRBV28 and TRBJ2-7; TRBD1 matches 11 bases. The V and J ends lost 5 bases and 2 bases, in that order; junction bases with no gene match: 5. The CDR3 covers 15 residues. Germline-derived CDR1 and CDR2 are MDHEN and SYDVKM. CDR3 sequence (DNA): TGTGCCAGCAGTCTAAGGGACAGGGGGACCTACGAGCAGTACTTC. Protein: CASSLRDRGTYEQYF.

The chain has TRBV27 and TRBJ1-2; the match to TRBD1 covers 8 bases. The germline V gene has CDR1 MNHEY and CDR2 SMNVEV (reference sequence). This CDR3 is built from 14 residues. The V and J ends lost 4 bases and 7 bases, in that order; junction bases with no gene match: 8. CDR3 sequence reads: CASSYTGGSGGYTF. DNA of the CDR3: TGTGCCAGCAGTTACACAGGGGGTTCGGGTGGCTACACCTTC.

The chain joins TRBV7-2 to TRBJ1-3; D not resolved. The CDR3 loop spans 16 amino acids. Trimming removed 1 base at V and 2 bases at J, with 12 bases between. CDR1 is SGHTA, CDR2 FQGNSA, per germline. The DNA of the CDR3 is TGTGCCAGCAGCTTAGGGAGGGTGAGGGCTGGAAACACCATATATTTT. This translates into CASSLGRVRAGNTIYF.